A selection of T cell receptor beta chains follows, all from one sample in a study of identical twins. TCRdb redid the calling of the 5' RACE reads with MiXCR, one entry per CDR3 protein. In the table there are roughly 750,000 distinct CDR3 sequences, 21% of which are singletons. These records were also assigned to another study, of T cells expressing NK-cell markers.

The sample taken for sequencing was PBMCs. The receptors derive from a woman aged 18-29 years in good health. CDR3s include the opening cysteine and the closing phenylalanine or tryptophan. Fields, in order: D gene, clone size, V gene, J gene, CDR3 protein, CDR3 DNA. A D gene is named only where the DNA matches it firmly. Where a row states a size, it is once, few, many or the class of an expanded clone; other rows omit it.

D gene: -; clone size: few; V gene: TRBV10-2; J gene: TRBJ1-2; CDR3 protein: CASSDSRGNGYTF; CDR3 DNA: TGCGCCAGCAGTGATAGTCGGGGTAATGGCTACACCTTC
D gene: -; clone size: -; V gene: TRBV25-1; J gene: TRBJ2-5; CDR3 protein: CASSDYRGIQYF; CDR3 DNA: TGTGCCAGCAGTGATTATAGGGGTATCCAGTACTTC
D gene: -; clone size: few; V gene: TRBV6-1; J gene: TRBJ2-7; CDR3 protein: CASSETPGFEQYF; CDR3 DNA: TGTGCCAGCAGCGAAACCCCGGGTTTCGAGCAGTACTTC
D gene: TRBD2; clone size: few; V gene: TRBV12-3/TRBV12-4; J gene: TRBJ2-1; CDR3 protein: CASSPSGRNGNEQFF; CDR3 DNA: TGTGCCAGCAGCCCTAGCGGGAGGAATGGTAATGAGCAGTTCTTC
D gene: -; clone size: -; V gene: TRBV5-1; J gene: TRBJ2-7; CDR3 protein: CASSRRPGTSDEQYF; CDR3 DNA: TGCGCCAGCAGTAGGCGTCCCGGGACTTCCGACGAGCAGTACTTC
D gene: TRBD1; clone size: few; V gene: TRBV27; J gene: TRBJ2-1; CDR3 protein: CASKVGTGNNEQFF; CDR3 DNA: TGTGCCAGCAAAGTAGGGACAGGGAACAATGAGCAGTTCTTC
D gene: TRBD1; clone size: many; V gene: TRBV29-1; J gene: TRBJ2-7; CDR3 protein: CSVMDRDYEQYF; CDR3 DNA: TGCAGCGTCATGGACAGGGACTACGAGCAGTACTTC
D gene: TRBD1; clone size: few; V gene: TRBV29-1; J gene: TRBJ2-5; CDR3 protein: CSASTGRETQYF; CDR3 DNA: TGCAGCGCCTCGACAGGGAGAGAGACCCAGTACTTC
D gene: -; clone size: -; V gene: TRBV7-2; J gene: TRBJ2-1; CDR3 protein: CASSFYSGLYNEQFF; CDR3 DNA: TGTGCCAGCAGCTTTTATAGCGGTTTATACAATGAGCAGTTCTTC
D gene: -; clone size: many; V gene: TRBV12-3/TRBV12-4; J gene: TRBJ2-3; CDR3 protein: CASKATRAADTQYF; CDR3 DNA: TGTGCCAGCAAAGCGACTAGAGCCGCAGATACGCAGTATTTT
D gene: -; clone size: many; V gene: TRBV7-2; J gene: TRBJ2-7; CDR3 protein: CASSASGPYEQYF; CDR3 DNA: TGTGCCAGCAGCGCCTCGGGACCCTACGAGCAGTACTTC
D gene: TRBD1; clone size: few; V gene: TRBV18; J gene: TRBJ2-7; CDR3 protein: CASSPGTGSYYEQYF; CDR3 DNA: TGTGCCAGCTCACCAGGGACAGGAAGCTACTACGAGCAGTACTTC
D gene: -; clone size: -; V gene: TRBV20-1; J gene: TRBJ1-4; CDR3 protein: CSAPIPGKLFF; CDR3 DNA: TGCAGTGCCCCGATACCGGGAAAACTCTTTTTT
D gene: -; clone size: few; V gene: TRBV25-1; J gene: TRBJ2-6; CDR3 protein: CASSHLGGGANVLTF; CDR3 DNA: TGTGCCAGCAGTCACCTGGGGGGTGGGGCCAACGTCCTGACTTTC
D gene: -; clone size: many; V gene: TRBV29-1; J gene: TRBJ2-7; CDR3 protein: CSVRWQSNEQYF; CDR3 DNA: TGCAGCGTTCGGTGGCAGAGCAACGAGCAGTACTTC
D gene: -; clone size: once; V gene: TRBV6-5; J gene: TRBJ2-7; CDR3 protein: CASSYGAPGYEQYF; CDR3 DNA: TGTGCCAGCAGTTATGGGGCCCCTGGCTACGAGCAGTACTTC
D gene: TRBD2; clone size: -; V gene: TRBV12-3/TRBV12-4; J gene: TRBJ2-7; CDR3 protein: CASSLGVATSGIYEQYF; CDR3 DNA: TGTGCCAGCAGTTTAGGGGTTGCTACTAGCGGGATCTACGAGCAGTACTTC
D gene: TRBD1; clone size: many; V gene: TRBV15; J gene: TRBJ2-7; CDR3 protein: CATSRDFRRGLSHYEQYF; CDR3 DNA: TGTGCCACCAGCAGAGATTTCCGCAGGGGGCTATCGCACTACGAGCAGTACTTC
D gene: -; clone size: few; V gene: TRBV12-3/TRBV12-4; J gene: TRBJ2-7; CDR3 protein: CASSFALYEQYF; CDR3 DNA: TGTGCCAGCAGTTTTGCGCTCTACGAGCAGTACTTC
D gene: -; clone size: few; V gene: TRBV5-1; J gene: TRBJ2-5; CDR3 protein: CASSFNRDLAQYF; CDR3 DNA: TGCGCCAGCAGCTTTAACAGGGATTTGGCCCAGTACTTC
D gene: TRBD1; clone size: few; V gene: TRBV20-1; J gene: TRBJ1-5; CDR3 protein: CSATPGGSGNQPQHF; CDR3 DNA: TGCAGTGCTACCCCAGGGGGCAGTGGCAATCAGCCCCAGCATTTT
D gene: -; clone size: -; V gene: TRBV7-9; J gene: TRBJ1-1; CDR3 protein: CASSLASTRDDAFF; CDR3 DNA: TGTGCCAGCAGCTTAGCCTCCACCAGGGACGATGCTTTCTTT
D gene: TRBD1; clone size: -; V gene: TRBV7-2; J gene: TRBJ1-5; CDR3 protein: CASSLRQGHQPQHF; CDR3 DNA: TGTGCCAGCAGCTTACGACAGGGCCATCAGCCCCAGCATTTT
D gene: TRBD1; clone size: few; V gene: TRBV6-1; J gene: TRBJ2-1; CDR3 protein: CASSQRTGLRAYNEQFF; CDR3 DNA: TGTGCCAGCAGTCAACGGACAGGATTACGAGCCTACAATGAGCAGTTCTTC
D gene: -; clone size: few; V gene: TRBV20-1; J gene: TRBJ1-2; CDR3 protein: CSAKAGPSGYTF; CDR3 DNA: TGCAGTGCTAAAGCAGGGCCGAGTGGCTACACCTTC
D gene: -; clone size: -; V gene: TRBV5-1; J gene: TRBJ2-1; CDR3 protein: CASSSGTKNYNEQFF; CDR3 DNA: TGCGCCAGCAGCTCCGGGACAAAGAACTACAATGAGCAGTTCTTC
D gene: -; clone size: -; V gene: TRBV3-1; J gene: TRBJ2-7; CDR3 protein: CASSQEYRTYEQYF; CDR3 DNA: TGTGCCAGCAGCCAAGAGTACCGGACCTACGAGCAGTACTTC
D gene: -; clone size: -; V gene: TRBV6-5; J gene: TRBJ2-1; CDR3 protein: CASTSRSGSLNEQFF; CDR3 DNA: TGTGCCAGCACTTCCAGGAGTGGTTCTCTCAATGAGCAGTTCTTC
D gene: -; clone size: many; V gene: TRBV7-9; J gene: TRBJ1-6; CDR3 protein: CASSLTVSPLHF; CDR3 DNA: TGTGCCAGCAGTTTAACCGTATCACCCCTCCACTTT
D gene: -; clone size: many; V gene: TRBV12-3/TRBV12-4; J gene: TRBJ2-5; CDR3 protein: CASSLDLGGGRETQYF; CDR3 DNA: TGTGCCAGCAGTTTGGATTTGGGGGGGGGCCGTGAGACCCAGTACTTC
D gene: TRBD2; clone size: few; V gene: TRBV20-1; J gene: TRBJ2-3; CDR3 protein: CSARLSGRPTDTQYF; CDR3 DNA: TGCAGTGCTAGACTTAGCGGGAGGCCCACAGATACGCAGTATTTT
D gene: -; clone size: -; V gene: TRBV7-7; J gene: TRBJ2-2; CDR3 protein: CASSLGLAYGTGELFF; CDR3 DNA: TGTGCCAGCAGCTTGGGGCTAGCCTACGGCACCGGGGAGCTGTTTTTT
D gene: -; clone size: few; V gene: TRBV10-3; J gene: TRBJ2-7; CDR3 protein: CAISETPGVGYEQYF; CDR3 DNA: TGTGCCATCAGTGAAACCCCCGGGGTGGGATACGAGCAGTACTTC
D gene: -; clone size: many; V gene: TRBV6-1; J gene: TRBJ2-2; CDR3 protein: CATSGQTNTGELFF; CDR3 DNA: TGTGCCACCTCGGGACAAACGAACACCGGGGAGCTGTTTTTT
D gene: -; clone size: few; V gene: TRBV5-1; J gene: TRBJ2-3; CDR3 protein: CASSFTGTRNTDTQYF; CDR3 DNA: TGCGCCAGCAGCTTTACAGGGACCCGAAACACAGATACGCAGTATTTT
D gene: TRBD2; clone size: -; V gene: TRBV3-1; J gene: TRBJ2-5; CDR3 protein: CASSPPLAGGGTQYF; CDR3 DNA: TGTGCCAGCAGCCCCCCCCTAGCGGGAGGGGGGACCCAGTACTTC
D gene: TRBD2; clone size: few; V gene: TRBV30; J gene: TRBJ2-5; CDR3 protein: CAWSVLVGGETQYF; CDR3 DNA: TGTGCCTGGAGTGTCCTAGTGGGAGGGGAGACCCAGTACTTC
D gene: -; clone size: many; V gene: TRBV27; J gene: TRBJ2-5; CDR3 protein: CASNTLGGQGVETQYF; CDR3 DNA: TGTGCCAGCAACACACTTGGCGGGCAGGGAGTAGAGACCCAGTACTTC
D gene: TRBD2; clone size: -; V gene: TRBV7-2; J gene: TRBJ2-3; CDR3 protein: CASSFSAGGDTQYF; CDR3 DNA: TGTGCCAGCAGCTTCTCCGCGGGAGGAGATACGCAGTATTTT
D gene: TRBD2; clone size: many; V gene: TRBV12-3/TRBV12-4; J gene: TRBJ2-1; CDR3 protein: CASSSFGGRRDNEQFF; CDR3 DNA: TGTGCCAGCAGTTCTTTTGGCGGGAGACGGGACAATGAGCAGTTCTTC
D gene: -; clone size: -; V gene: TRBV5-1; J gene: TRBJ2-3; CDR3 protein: CASVGPSTDTQYF; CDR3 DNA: TGCGCCAGCGTTGGACCGAGCACAGATACGCAGTATTTT
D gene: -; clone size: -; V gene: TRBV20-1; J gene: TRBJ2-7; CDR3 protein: CSARVGAEAYEQYF; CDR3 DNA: TGCAGTGCTAGAGTTGGTGCGGAAGCCTACGAGCAGTACTTC
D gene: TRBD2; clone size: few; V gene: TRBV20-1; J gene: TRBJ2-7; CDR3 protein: CSARLGGASYEQYF; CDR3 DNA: TGCAGTGCGAGACTCGGGGGGGCCTCCTACGAGCAGTACTTC
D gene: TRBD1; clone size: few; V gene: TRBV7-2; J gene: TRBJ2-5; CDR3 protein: CASSRDRRQETQYF; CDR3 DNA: TGTGCCAGCAGCCGGGACAGGAGGCAAGAGACCCAGTACTTC
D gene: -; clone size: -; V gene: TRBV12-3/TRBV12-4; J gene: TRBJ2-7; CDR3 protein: CASSLRTLSSYEQYF; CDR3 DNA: TGTGCCAGCAGTTTAAGGACCCTCAGCTCCTACGAGCAGTACTTC
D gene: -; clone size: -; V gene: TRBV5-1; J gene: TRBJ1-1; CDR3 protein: CASSLDRPMNTEAFF; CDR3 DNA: TGCGCCAGCAGCTTGGACCGGCCAATGAACACTGAAGCTTTCTTT
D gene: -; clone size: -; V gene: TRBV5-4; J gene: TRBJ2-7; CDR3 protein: CASSLWSGTQKQYF; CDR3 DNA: TGTGCCAGCAGCTTGTGGTCGGGAACCCAAAAGCAGTACTTC
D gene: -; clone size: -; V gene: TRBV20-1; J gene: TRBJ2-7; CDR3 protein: CSASNDYEQYF; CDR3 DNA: TGCAGTGCTAGTAACGACTACGAGCAGTACTTC
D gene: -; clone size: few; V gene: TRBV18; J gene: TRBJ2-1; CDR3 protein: CASSRGTGGAKANEQFF; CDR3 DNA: TGTGCCAGCTCCCGCGGAACTGGAGGGGCGAAAGCCAATGAGCAGTTCTTC
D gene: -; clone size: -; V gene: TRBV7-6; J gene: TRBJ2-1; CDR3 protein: CASSSRGASHEQFF; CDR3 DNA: TGTGCCAGCAGCTCCCGGGGGGCAAGCCATGAGCAGTTCTTC
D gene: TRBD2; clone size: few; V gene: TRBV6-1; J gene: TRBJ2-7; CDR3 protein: CASSRGTTGEQYF; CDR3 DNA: TGTGCCAGCAGCCGAGGGACTACCGGCGAGCAGTACTTC
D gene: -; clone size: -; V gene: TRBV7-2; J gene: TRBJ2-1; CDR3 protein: CASSPQSANYNEQFF; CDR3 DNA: TGTGCCAGCAGCCCCCAATCAGCAAATTACAATGAGCAGTTCTTC
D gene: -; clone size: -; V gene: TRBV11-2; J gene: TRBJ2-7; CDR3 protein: CAVLSGDTYEQYF; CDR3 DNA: TGTGCCGTCTTATCAGGGGATACCTACGAGCAGTACTTC
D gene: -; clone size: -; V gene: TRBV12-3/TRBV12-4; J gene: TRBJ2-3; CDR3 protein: CASTRRLVDTQYF; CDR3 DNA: TGTGCCAGCACCCGCCGCCTGGTTGATACGCAGTATTTT
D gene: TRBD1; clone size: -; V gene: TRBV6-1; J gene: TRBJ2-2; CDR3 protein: CASNPRTGTGELFF; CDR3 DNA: TGTGCCAGCAACCCTCGGACAGGGACCGGGGAGCTGTTTTTT